The sequence of this T cell receptor beta chain was determined in a study of cytotoxic CD8 clonotypes in ibrutinib-treated CLL. General observations from the study: Clonality rose at ibrutinib response, held steady in sustained remission, and fell toward baseline at progression.

This clone was counted a few times. Its antigen is as yet unknown. TCRdb's table, derived via immunoSEQ multiplex PCR, lists solely in-frame clones and lacks some. The data contain about 300,000 clones, approximately 76% of them singletons. The V and J ends lost 4 bases and 3 bases respectively, with 11 bases between them. Germline V gene lookup returns CDR1 SGDLS and CDR2 YYNGEE. The CDR3 contains 13 residues. The sequencing used PBMCs, collected at disease progression, from a patient treated with ibrutinib. This rearrangement joins TRBV9 to TRBJ2-7; the D gene could be TRBD1 or TRBD2 (5 bases each). The clonotype was recovered from a human donor with chronic lymphocytic leukemia. The CDR3: CASSLGASYEQYF. The CDR3 DNA reads as TGTGCCAGCAGCCTCGGGGCCAGCTACGAGCAGTACTTC.